What follows are 8 T cell receptor beta chains derived from one specimen sequenced in a study of shared clonotypes between healthy human individuals. The naive CD8 fraction comprised CD45RO-negative cells positively selected for CCR7 and excluded terminally differentiated effector memory CD45RA+ cells. Some clones are missing from TCRdb's copy, which holds only in-frame ones; the method was immunoSEQ multiplex PCR. The table includes over 2 million clones, about 94% detected once. The sample consisted of naive CD8+ T cells sorted from blood. These receptors were taken from a man aged 18 to 35 in good health.

V usage is TRBV5-6 and J usage is TRBJ2-7; the D gene is possibly TRBD2 (5 bases). The CDR3 totals 14 residues. Germline V gene data show CDR1 as SGHDT and CDR2 as YYEEEE. V lost 0 bases and J 4 bases, leaving 11 bases between the germline ends. In nucleotides, the CDR3 is TGTGCCAGCAGCTTGGCTAGCTTTGATTACGAGCAGTACTTC. As protein: CASSLASFDYEQYF.

The chain couples TRBV30 to TRBJ2-3; a weak D match, TRBD1 (5 bases). Germline V gene sequence: CDR1 GTSNPN, CDR2 SVGIG (reference sequence). Trimming removed 2 bases from V and 4 bases from J, with 13 bases in between. The CDR3 has 14 residues. CDR3 protein: CAWSPSGFADTQYF. CDR3 coding DNA: TGTGCCTGGAGTCCATCAGGGTTCGCAGATACGCAGTATTTT. Full variable domain (missing parts from reference TRBV30 and TRBJ2-3): SQTIHQWPATLVQPVGSPLSLECTVEGTSNPNLYWYRQAAGRGLQLLFYSVGIGQISSEVPQNLSASRPQDRQFILSSKKLLLSDSGFYLCAWSPSGFADTQYFGPGTRLTVL.

This clone was detected once. The CDR3 bases are TGTGCCAGCAGCTTACAGGGTACAGGCGATGAAGCTTTCTTT. It translates to CASSLQGTGDEAFF. The chain uses TRBV28 and TRBJ1-1; tentative D call: TRBD1 (6 bases). V was shortened by 6 bases and J by 7 bases, with 18 bases between the two germline ends. The CDR3 totals 14 residues. CDR1 and CDR2 from the germline V gene are MDHEN and SYDVKM.

V and J are TRBV6-1 and TRBJ1-2, with unresolved D. Trimming took 0 bases from V and 5 from J, leaving 13 bases between them. Germline loops: CDR1 MNHNS, CDR2 SASEGT. The CDR3 loop spans 15 amino acids. CDR3 residues: CASSEARVFGYGYTF. DNA for the CDR3: TGTGCCAGCAGTGAAGCCCGTGTGTTCGGGTATGGCTACACCTTC.

The chain has TRBV7-6 and TRBJ1-1, with D possibly being TRBD1 (5 bases). In germline, CDR1 is SGHVS, CDR2 FNYEAQ. The CDR3 totals 16 residues. V lost 6 bases and J lost 4, with 21 bases in between. The CDR3, as DNA: TGTGCCAGCAGAGCTCATCAGGGTTCCGGGGGCACTGAAGCTTTCTTT. It specifies CASRAHQGSGGTEAFF.

This chain uses TRBV5-5 with TRBJ2-7; D unresolved. CDR3 length: 15 residues. Germline CDR1 SGHKS, CDR2 YYEKEE (reference sequence). With 0 bases removed from V and 3 bases from J, the gap between germline ends came to 13 bases. Here the CDR3 DNA reads TGTGCCAGCAGCTTGGAAATTAACGTTCACTACGAGCAGTACTTC. Translated: CASSLEINVHYEQYF.

The chain links TRBV11-2 to TRBJ1-2, with D unresolved. Trimming left V 1 base short and J 0 bases short, with 9 bases between. From germline, CDR1 is SGHAT and CDR2 FQNNGV. The CDR3 consists of 15 residues. CDR3 sequence reads: CASSLASAANYGYTF. CDR3 nucleotide sequence: TGTGCCAGCAGCTTAGCGTCGGCCGCTAACTATGGCTACACCTTC.

This chain uses TRBV18 with TRBJ2-7; either TRBD1 or TRBD2 may supply D (5 bases each). Trimming left V 0 bases short and J 5 bases short, with 11 bases between. The CDR3 is 14 residues long. The germline gives CDR1 KGHSH, CDR2 LQKENI. CDR3 in amino acids: CASSPPGPTHEQYF. DNA for the CDR3: TGTGCCAGCTCACCACCGGGACCGACCCACGAGCAGTACTTC.